The clone carrying this TCR beta chain was observed many times. The target antigen is unknown. TCRdb redid the calling of the 5' RACE reads with MiXCR, one entry per CDR3 protein. The table has about 59,000 distinct CDR3 sequences, about 24% seen once. The data were taken from a study of neurological immune-mediated disorders. This sample's time point: technical triplicate 2. Study-level results: Across subjects, no CDR3 amino acid sequence appeared in expanded clones of more than one subject, a finding that suggested private repertoires in all groups.

V shed 5 bases, J shed 2 bases, and the junction held 3 bases outside the gene matches. CDR1 is SQVTM, CDR2 ANQGSEA, per germline. The CDR3 is 12 amino acids. The sample comprised PBMCs. The sequence came from a man between 60 and 75 years old with HTLV-1-associated myelopathy (HAM/TSP). The chain uses TRBV29-1 and TRBJ2-7; 7 bases are a match to TRBD2. The DNA for the CDR3 is TGCAGCGTTCGGGACTACCCCTACGAGCAGTACTTC. Translation gives CSVRDYPYEQYF.